Presented here are 9 T cell receptor beta chains from one specimen sequenced in a study of OX40 agonist ivuxolimab in advanced cancers. Measured with immunoSEQ multiplex PCR; TCRdb has only the in-frame clones, and not every one. The sample lists tens of thousands of clones, 84% occurring once. Sequencing was performed on CD4+ or CD8+ T cells sorted from blood, taken in a trial of the OX40 agonist ivuxolimab. The receptors come from an adult with an advanced solid tumor such as melanoma, head and neck, liver or kidney cancer.

This chain joins TRBV29-1 and TRBJ2-7, with 14 bases fitting TRBD2. Trimming cost V 6 bases and J 1 base; bases outside gene matches: 5. Germline assignment: CDR1 SQVTM and CDR2 ANQGSEA. The CDR3 runs to 15 residues. The CDR3 is CSVAGLAGASYEQYF. The CDR3 nucleotides are TGCAGCGTCGCGGGACTAGCGGGGGCATCCTACGAGCAGTACTTC.

The chain joins TRBV9 to TRBJ2-4; D assignment may be TRBD1 or TRBD2 (5 bases each). V lost 0 bases, J lost 0 bases, and 7 bases lay in between. The CDR3 spans 15 residues. Germline assignment: CDR1 SGDLS and CDR2 YYNGEE. CDR3 protein: CASSVDGGAKNIQYF. The CDR3 bases are TGTGCCAGCAGCGTAGATGGGGGAGCCAAAAACATTCAGTACTTC. The full variable domain, its missing parts supplied by reference TRBV9 and TRBJ2-4, is DSGVTQTPKHLITATGQRVTLRCSPRSGDLSVYWYQQSLDQGLQFLIQYYNGEERAKGNILERFSAQQFPDLHSELNLSSLELGDSALYFCASSVDGGAKNIQYFGAGTRLSVL.

In its sample, this clone was seen a few times. V gene TRBV27 combines with J gene TRBJ2-7, with TRBD1 as a possible D gene (5 bases). CDR3 length: 14 amino acids. Trimming pared 0 bases from V and 2 bases from J, leaving 8 bases between. Germline CDR1 and CDR2: MNHEY and SMNVEV (reference sequence). CDR3 region: CASSLSLTAYEQYF. The CDR3 coding sequence is TGTGCCAGCAGTTTATCATTGACAGCCTACGAGCAGTACTTC.

This clone was counted a single time. The V and J genes are TRBV19 and TRBJ2-7; D not certain. This CDR3 comprises 11 residues. CDR1 LNHDA and CDR2 SQIVND come from the germline V gene (reference sequence). V lost 5 bases and J lost 8, with 10 bases in between. CDR3 loop: CASSSGVKQYF. The DNA for the CDR3 is TGTGCCAGTAGTTCCGGAGTGAAGCAGTACTTC.

Regarding this clone: This sample includes further DNA sequences coding for the same CDR3. The chain is built from TRBV14 and TRBJ2-5; no definite D call. Germline-derived CDR1 and CDR2 are SGHDN and FVKESK. Trimming cost V 0 bases and J 0 bases, with 8 bases left between them. The CDR3 contains 15 residues. This CDR3 reads CASSQDLGYQETQYF. The CDR3 bases are TGTGCCAGCAGCCAAGATCTGGGGTACCAAGAGACCCAGTACTTC. Variable domain in full (rest from reference TRBV14 and TRBJ2-5): EAGVTQFPSHSVIEKGQTVTLRCDPISGHDNLYWYRRVMGKEIKFLLHFVKESKQDESGMPNNRFLAERTGGTYSTLKVQPAELEDSGVYFCASSQDLGYQETQYFGPGTRLLVL.

This sequence joins TRBV7-9 and TRBJ2-5; 15 bases map to TRBD2. Germline assignment: CDR1 SEHNR and CDR2 FQNEAQ (reference sequence). J lost 2 bases, V lost 2 bases, and 6 bases had no gene match. This CDR3 has 18 amino acids. CDR3 sequence (DNA): TGTGCCAGCAGCTTAAGGACTAGCGGGGGGGCCCTACAAGAGACCCAGTACTTC. This sequence encodes CASSLRTSGGALQETQYF.

V usage is TRBV30 and J usage is TRBJ1-5; D is undetermined. Between the trimmed V and J ends, which lost 1 base and 7 bases, there was a span of 14 bases. CDR3 length equals 14 residues. CDR1 is GTSNPN, CDR2 SVGIG, per germline (reference sequence). The CDR3: CAWSAPQAGQPQHF. CDR3 nucleotide sequence: TGTGCCTGGAGTGCGCCCCAGGCAGGACAGCCCCAGCATTTT.

The V call is TRBV28, the J call TRBJ1-4; maybe TRBD1 (6 bases). CDR3 length: 12 residues. Per germline, CDR1 MDHEN and CDR2 SYDVKM. Trimming took 6 bases from V and 11 from J, leaving 13 bases between them. CDR3 bases: TGTGCCAGCAGCCTTCCCAGGGGCAAACTGTTTTTT. This sequence encodes CASSLPRGKLFF.

J is TRBJ2-7 and V is TRBV6-1, with unresolved D. Germline CDR1 and CDR2: MNHNS and SASEGT. This CDR3 is 10 amino acids long. V was cut by 8 bases and J by 3 bases, with 5 bases left in between. CDR3 nucleotides: TGTGCCAGCGGGGTCTACGAGCAGTACTTC. This gives the protein CASGVYEQYF.